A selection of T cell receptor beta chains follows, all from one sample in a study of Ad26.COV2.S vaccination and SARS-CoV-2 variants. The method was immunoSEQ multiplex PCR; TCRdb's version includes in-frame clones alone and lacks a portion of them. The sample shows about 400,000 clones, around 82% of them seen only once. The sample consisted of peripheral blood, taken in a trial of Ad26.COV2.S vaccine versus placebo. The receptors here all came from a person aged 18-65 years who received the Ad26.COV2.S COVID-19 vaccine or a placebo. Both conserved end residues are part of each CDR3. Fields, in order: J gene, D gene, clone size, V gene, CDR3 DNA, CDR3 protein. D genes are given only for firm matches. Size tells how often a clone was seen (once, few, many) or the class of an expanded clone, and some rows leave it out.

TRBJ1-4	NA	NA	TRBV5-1	TGCGCCAGCAGCTCGCGCGGGGATCGTGATGAAAAACTGTTTTTT	CASSSRGDRDEKLFF
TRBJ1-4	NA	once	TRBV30	TGTGCCTGGTCGGGCAGGGAAAATGAAAAACTGTTTTTT	CAWSGRENEKLFF
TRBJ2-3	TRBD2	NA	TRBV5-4	TGTGCCAGCAGCTCCTTAGCGGGGCAAAGGGATACGCAGTATTTT	CASSSLAGQRDTQYF
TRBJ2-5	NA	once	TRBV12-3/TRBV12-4	TGTGCCAGCAGTTTACAGGCCCAAGAGACCCAGTACTTC	CASSLQAQETQYF
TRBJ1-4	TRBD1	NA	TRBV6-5	TGTGCCAGCAGCAAGGGGACAGGGGTAGCCGAAAAACTGTTTTTT	CASSKGTGVAEKLFF
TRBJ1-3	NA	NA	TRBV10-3	TGTGCCATCAGTGACGGGAGGGGTGGCTCTGGAAACACCATATATTTT	CAISDGRGGSGNTIYF
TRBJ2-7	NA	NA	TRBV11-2	TGTGCCAGCAGCTTAGCCCCGGGCTGGGACATGAACTTC	CASSLAPGWDMNF
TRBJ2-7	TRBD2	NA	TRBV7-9	TGTGCCAGCAGCTTGCCGGGACTAGAGGTCGAGCAGTACTTC	CASSLPGLEVEQYF
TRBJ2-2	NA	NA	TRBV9	TGTGCCAGCAGCCTTACCCTCGGGGAGCTGTTTTTT	CASSLTLGELFF
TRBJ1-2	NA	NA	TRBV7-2	TGTGCCAGCAGCTTAATGACAGCTAACTATGGCTACACCTTC	CASSLMTANYGYTF
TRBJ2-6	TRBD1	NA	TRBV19	TGTGCCAGTAGTGATGGACAGGGTACCAACGTCCTGACTTTC	CASSDGQGTNVLTF
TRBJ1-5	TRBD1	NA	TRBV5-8	TGTGCCAGCAGCTCCGGGACAGGTTATAGCAATCAGCCCCAGCATTTT	CASSSGTGYSNQPQHF
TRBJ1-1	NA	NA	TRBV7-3	TGTGCCAGCAGCTCCCTCAGGATCATGAACACTGAAGCTTTCTTT	CASSSLRIMNTEAFF
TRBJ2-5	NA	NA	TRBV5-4	TGTGCCAGCAGCTTGGAGCACGAGACCCAGTACTTC	CASSLEHETQYF
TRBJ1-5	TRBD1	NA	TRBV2	TGTGCCAGCAGTCGGGACAGCCAAGGGCCCCAGCATTTT	CASSRDSQGPQHF
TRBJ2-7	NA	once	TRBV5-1	TGCGCCAGCAGCTCCGACAGCCCCCACGAGCAGTACTTC	CASSSDSPHEQYF
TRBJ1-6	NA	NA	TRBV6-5	TGTGCCAGCAGGCTAGGTTCGACCTATAATTCACCCCTCCACTTT	CASRLGSTYNSPLHF
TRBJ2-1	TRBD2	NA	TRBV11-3	TGTGCCAGCAGCTTAGTGGGTGAGGGCGGGAGAAATGAGCAGTTCTTC	CASSLVGEGGRNEQFF
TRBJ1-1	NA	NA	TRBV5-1	TGCGCCAGCAGCAGAGGGACGGTCAACACTGAAGCTTTCTTT	CASSRGTVNTEAFF
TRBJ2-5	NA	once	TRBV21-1	TGTGCCAGCAGCAAAGTGTTTCTAGAGACCCAGTACTTC	CASSKVFLETQYF
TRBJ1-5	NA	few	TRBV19	TGTGCCAGTAGTATCCGGGGGCCAGCGGGTCAGCCCCAGCATTTT	CASSIRGPAGQPQHF
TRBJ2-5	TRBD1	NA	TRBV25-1	TGTGCCAGCAGCGCCGTGAGGGGGCCCCAAGAGACCCAGTACTTC	CASSAVRGPQETQYF
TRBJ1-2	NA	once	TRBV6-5	TGTGCCAGCGGACGGTATGGCTACACCTTC	CASGRYGYTF
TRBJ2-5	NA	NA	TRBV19	TGTGCCAGTAGTTCGGACCGAGCTGGGACCCAGTACTTC	CASSSDRAGTQYF
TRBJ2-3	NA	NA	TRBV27	TGTGCCAGCAGTTTAATGCGGGGCGAGGGTACAGATACGCAGTATTTT	CASSLMRGEGTDTQYF
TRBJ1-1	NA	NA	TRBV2	TGTGCCAGCAGTGACAAAGGAACGAAGGCTGGGAACACTGAAGCTTTCTTT	CASSDKGTKAGNTEAFF
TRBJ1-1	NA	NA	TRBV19	TGTGCCAGTAAATCGTACGCTGAAGCTTTCTTT	CASKSYAEAFF
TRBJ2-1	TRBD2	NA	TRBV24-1	TGTGCCACCAGTGACCGAACGGGACTAGGGAGGAATGAGCAGTTCTTC	CATSDRTGLGRNEQFF
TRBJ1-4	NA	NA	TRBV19	TGTGCCAGTAGTATGTTCGCAACTAATGAAAAACTGTTTTTT	CASSMFATNEKLFF
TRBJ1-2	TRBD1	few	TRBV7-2	TGTGCCAGCAGCTTAAGTTATCAGGGGGAGGAGGGCTACACCTTC	CASSLSYQGEEGYTF
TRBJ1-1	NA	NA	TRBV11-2	TGTGCCAGCAGCTTAGAAAGGTCTCAAGCTTTCTTT	CASSLERSQAFF
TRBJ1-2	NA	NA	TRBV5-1	TGCGCCAGCAGCTTGGACGGGGGCTATGGCTACACCTTC	CASSLDGGYGYTF
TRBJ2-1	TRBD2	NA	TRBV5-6	TGTGCCAGCAGCCGGAGACTAGCGGGGGCCCAGAGCTCCTACAATGAGCAGTTCTTC	CASSRRLAGAQSSYNEQFF
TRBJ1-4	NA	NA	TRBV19	TGTGCCAGTAGGCCCGGACGGATTAATGAAAAACTGTTTTTT	CASRPGRINEKLFF
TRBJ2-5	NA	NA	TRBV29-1	TGCAGCGTTGAAGGGCTGGGAGAGACCCAGTACTTC	CSVEGLGETQYF
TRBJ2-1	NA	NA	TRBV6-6	TGTGCCAGCAGTTACGATGGATATGAGCAGTTCTTC	CASSYDGYEQFF
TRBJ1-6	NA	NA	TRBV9	TGTGCCAGCAGCGTAGGGGTGGGAAATTCACCCCTCCACTTT	CASSVGVGNSPLHF
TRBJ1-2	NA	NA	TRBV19	TGTGCCAGTAGAACTGGATGGACCCCTAATTATGGCTACACCTTC	CASRTGWTPNYGYTF
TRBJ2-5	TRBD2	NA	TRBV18	TGTGCCAGCTCACCCGCGGGGACGGGAGGGAGAAAGACCCAGTACTTC	CASSPAGTGGRKTQYF
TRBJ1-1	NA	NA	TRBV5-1	TGCGCCAGCAGCTTAGCGAACACTGAAGCTTTCTTT	CASSLANTEAFF
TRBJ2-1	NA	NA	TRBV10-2	TGCGCCAGCAGTGCCCCAGGACGGGGGAGGCATGAGCAGTTCTTC	CASSAPGRGRHEQFF
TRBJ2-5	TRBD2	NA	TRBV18	TGTGCCAGCTCACCTCCCGGGACTAGCAGTGAGACCCAGTACTTC	CASSPPGTSSETQYF
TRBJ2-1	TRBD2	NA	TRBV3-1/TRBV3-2	TGTGCCAGCGGAAAACTAGCGGGAGGACCCTACAATGAGCAGTTCTTC	CASGKLAGGPYNEQFF
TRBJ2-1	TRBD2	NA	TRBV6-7	TGTGCCAGCAGTTACGGACTAGCGGGAGCCTTAAGCTCCTACAATGAGCAGTTCTTC	CASSYGLAGALSSYNEQFF